This T cell receptor (beta chain) was identified in a study of metastatic and nonmetastatic thyroid tumors. About the research overall: The comparison covered peripheral blood and tumor or nodule tissue in malignant and benign thyroid patients. General study results and limits: Within blood and tumor, benign nodules reportedly had significantly lower TCR beta diversity than malignant thyroid tumors did.

The CDR3 has 12 amino acids. CDR1 and CDR2 from the germline V gene are SQVTM and ANQGSEA. Trimming cost V 4 bases and J 1 base, with 7 bases left between them. In the original analysis: A papillary thyroid cancer distant-metastasis classifier was built from CDR3 differences across clinicopathological groups. TCRdb re-clonotyped the PCR reads via MiXCR. TCRdb, rather than the study authors, made the V and J calls. The table includes roughly 64,000 clones, roughly 4.1% detected once. This clone showed up many times. What it recognizes is unknown. Thyroid surgery had not been preceded by any treatment in any patient.

The sequencing sample was made of blood. The clonotype comes from a female donor with papillary thyroid cancer or a benign thyroid nodule (not recorded which). Some clones in this sample may be carry-over from other donors' samples. The chain is built from TRBV29-1 and TRBJ1-1; no reliable D call. CDR3 amino acids: CSVGSGNTEAFF. The CDR3 DNA follows: TGCAGCGTTGGATCGGGGAACACTGAAGCTTTCTTT.